Listed below are T cell receptor beta chains from one sample, sequenced in a study of cytomegalovirus exposure and HLA in healthy donors. Using immunoSEQ multiplex PCR, the repertoire was profiled, and TCRdb retains in-frame clones only, with some absent. The sample contains 130,000 or so clones, 60% to 85% of which appear only once. The material sequenced was PBMCs. Receptor source: a woman between 35 and 50 years old in good health and CMV-seronegative. CDR3s include the opening cysteine and the closing phenylalanine or tryptophan.

>TRBV5-1
CASSPSSGSIAYEQYF
>TRBV21-1
CASSKLVGTWKFF
>TRBV7-2
CASSLWALAGQETQYF
>TRBV5-1
CASSLVAGDTEAFF
>TRBV2
CASSDDRGDGYTF
>TRBV6-4
CASSGGGGQGFAASGYTF
>TRBV7-9
CASTLREGAFTDTQYF
>TRBV7-6
CASSLLAGHNEQFF
>TRBV5-7
CASRPGTGAYEQYF
>TRBV29-1
CSALSGYNEQFF
>TRBV7-2
CASKRQGAYNEQFF
>TRBV28
CASMWAGQGNYGYTF
>TRBV5-1
CASSLAGGGGQSRNIQYF
>TRBV27
CASSFGPGEQYF
>TRBV15
CATSRGRRDSEAEAFF
>TRBV7-2
CASSPAGGIVGNSPLHF
>TRBV28
CASSLWGQSSGNTIYF
>TRBV15
CATSRIPSDEQYF
>TRBV29-1
CSVLGQGRDEQFF
>TRBV28
CASKIRDRRYEQYF
>TRBV14
CASSQARGSPLHF
>TRBV4-2
CASSRTGTGIPGTGELFF
>TRBV19
CASSIGASSYNEQFF
>TRBV10-3
CAIKRGNYGYTF
>TRBV5-1
CAGSSQGAPGEQYF
>TRBV10-2
CASSESPRRGGFIQPQHF
>TRBV9
CASSVRGLRNQPQHF
>TRBV27
CASSFTRTGHSYNEQFF
>TRBV7-9
CASSSTLGREQYF
>TRBV27
CASSFATSGRADEQFF